Listed below are T cell receptor beta chains from one sample, sequenced in a study of human T cells and chemical hapten exposure. TCRdb re-analysed the RACE reads in MiXCR, keeping a single row per CDR3 protein. The table records 90,000 to 140,000 distinct CDR3 sequences, 34% of them present only once. Material: whole blood, obtained in connection with sensitization to the hapten diphenylcyclopropenone (DPC). All receptors derive from a man in his forties with alopecia areata. Some clones in this sample may be carry-over from other donors' samples. Each CDR3 is given with its conserved first and last residue. The D gene is left open where the match is weak. Clone size is shown for a subset of rows, as once, few, many or a class of expanded clone.

TRBV5-1,few,TRBD2,TRBJ2-7,CASSLEPSGASSYEQYF,TGCGCCAGCAGCTTGGAACCTAGCGGGGCGAGCTCCTACGAGCAGTACTTC
TRBV12-3/TRBV12-4,.,.,TRBJ1-4,CASSLSGTRNEKLFF,TGTGCCAGCAGTTTAAGCGGGACCCGGAATGAAAAACTGTTTTTT
TRBV6-2/TRBV6-3,.,.,TRBJ1-1,CASSQHRVIIDTEAFF,TGTGCCAGCAGTCAACACAGGGTGATAATAGACACTGAAGCTTTCTTT
TRBV6-2/TRBV6-3,.,.,TRBJ2-2,CASSYSTGELFF,TGTGCCAGCAGTTACAGCACCGGGGAGCTGTTTTTT
TRBV6-6,few,.,TRBJ2-1,CASSYSSGYNEQFF,TGTGCCAGCAGTTACTCGTCAGGTTACAATGAGCAGTTCTTC
TRBV12-3/TRBV12-4,few,TRBD1,TRBJ2-5,CASSFGTGRAQYF,TGTGCCAGCAGCTTTGGGACAGGTCGTGCTCAGTACTTC
TRBV10-3,.,TRBD1,TRBJ2-2,CAISEYRTGVPENTGELFF,TGTGCCATCAGTGAGTATCGGACAGGTGTGCCCGAGAACACCGGGGAGCTGTTTTTT
TRBV30,.,TRBD2,TRBJ2-7,CAWSEAGLAGVHEQYF,TGTGCCTGGAGCGAGGCGGGACTAGCGGGAGTCCACGAGCAGTACTTC
TRBV20-1,.,.,TRBJ2-5,CSATDEFRQTQYF,TGCAGTGCTACAGACGAATTCAGGCAGACCCAGTACTTC
TRBV4-3,few,.,TRBJ1-1,CASSFRGAGSTEAFF,TGCGCCAGCAGCTTCCGAGGGGCAGGGAGCACTGAAGCTTTCTTT
TRBV5-1,.,.,TRBJ2-5,CASSLKDTASTQYF,TGCGCCAGCAGCTTGAAAGATACAGCCTCGACCCAGTACTTC
TRBV24-1,few,TRBD2,TRBJ2-1,CATSDFPGLDLGGEQFF,TGTGCCACCAGTGACTTTCCCGGACTAGATCTGGGGGGTGAGCAGTTCTTC
TRBV5-1,once,.,TRBJ1-1,CASSLGFPAEAFF,TGCGCCAGCAGTTTGGGATTTCCCGCTGAAGCTTTCTTT
TRBV10-3,few,.,TRBJ1-5,CAIQPESGQPQHF,TGTGCCATACAGCCCGAATCCGGACAGCCCCAGCATTTT
TRBV18,few,.,TRBJ2-3,CASSPPNLNTDTQYF,TGTGCCAGCTCACCACCAAACCTTAACACAGATACGCAGTATTTT
TRBV12-3/TRBV12-4,.,.,TRBJ2-5,CASSLSLAALQETQYF,TGTGCCAGCAGTTTAAGTTTAGCGGCCCTACAAGAGACCCAGTACTTC
TRBV20-1,.,.,TRBJ1-2,CSARVKGSYTF,TGCAGTGCTAGAGTCAAGGGGAGCTACACCTTC
TRBV7-2,.,TRBD2,TRBJ2-1,CASSQTAGSYNEQFF,TGTGCCAGCAGCCAGACAGCGGGGTCCTACAATGAGCAGTTCTTC
TRBV7-2,few,TRBD2,TRBJ2-3,CASSIAGGPTDTQYF,TGTGCCAGCAGTATAGCGGGAGGGCCTACAGATACGCAGTATTTT
TRBV6-5,.,.,TRBJ1-2,CASSSSFTDSSYGYTF,TGTGCCAGCAGTTCATCCTTTACCGACAGCTCCTATGGCTACACCTTC
TRBV7-2,few,.,TRBJ2-7,CASSLGSGYEQYF,TGTGCCAGCAGCTTAGGTAGCGGATACGAGCAGTACTTC
TRBV30,.,.,TRBJ1-5,CAWSVKYSNQPQHF,TGTGCCTGGAGTGTAAAGTATAGCAATCAGCCCCAGCATTTT
TRBV7-9,.,.,TRBJ2-7,CASSLGSYAPYEQYF,TGTGCCAGCAGCTTAGGGTCCTATGCCCCCTACGAGCAGTACTTC
TRBV6-7,.,.,TRBJ2-3,CASRVRRTDTQYF,TGTGCCAGCAGGGTTAGACGGACAGATACGCAGTATTTT
TRBV9,.,TRBD2,TRBJ2-3,CASSVATTSGSTDTQYF,TGTGCCAGCAGCGTAGCTACGACTAGCGGGAGCACAGATACGCAGTATTTT
TRBV24-1,once,.,TRBJ2-5,CATSDSGLETQYF,TGTGCCACCAGTGACTCTGGGTTAGAGACCCAGTACTTC
TRBV6-5,few,TRBD1,TRBJ2-7,CASSSPGQNYEQYF,TGTGCCAGCAGTTCTCCGGGACAGAACTACGAGCAGTACTTC
TRBV4-2,.,TRBD2,TRBJ2-3,CASSQDRTSGSTDTQYF,TGTGCCAGCAGCCAAGATAGAACTAGCGGGAGCACAGATACGCAGTATTTT
TRBV25-1,few,.,TRBJ1-1,CASSVNSEAFF,TGTGCCAGCAGTGTGAACAGCGAAGCTTTCTTT
TRBV27,.,TRBD1,TRBJ2-7,CASSLWGGQGAREQYF,TGTGCCAGCAGTTTATGGGGGGGACAGGGGGCCCGGGAGCAGTACTTC
TRBV20-1,few,TRBD2,TRBJ2-1,CSARDLTSDYNEQFF,TGCAGTGCTAGAGATCTAACTAGCGACTACAATGAGCAGTTCTTC
TRBV28,.,TRBD1,TRBJ2-5,CASSLGTGVGTQYF,TGTGCCAGCAGTTTAGGGACAGGGGTCGGGACCCAGTACTTC
TRBV29-1,.,.,TRBJ2-5,CSVVSLRQYF,TGCAGCGTTGTTTCTCTACGGCAGTACTTC
TRBV6-5,.,TRBD2,TRBJ2-5,CASTPSGTRSQYF,TGTGCCAGCACCCCTAGCGGCACTAGGTCCCAGTACTTC
TRBV6-1,.,.,TRBJ1-1,CASSERQLTEAFF,TGTGCCAGCAGTGAAAGACAATTGACTGAAGCTTTCTTT
TRBV12-3/TRBV12-4,.,TRBD2,TRBJ2-4,CASSFWREGPAKNIQYF,TGTGCCAGCAGTTTCTGGCGGGAGGGCCCGGCCAAAAACATTCAGTACTTC
TRBV6-5,many,.,TRBJ2-3,CASSSVKGRTQYF,TGTGCCAGCAGTTCGGTAAAGGGGAGGACGCAGTATTTT
TRBV5-1,once,TRBD1,TRBJ1-4,CASSLRQGANEKLFF,TGCGCCAGCAGCCTTCGACAGGGTGCTAATGAAAAACTGTTTTTT
TRBV29-1,.,TRBD1,TRBJ2-5,CSVVTGGKGTQYF,TGCAGCGTTGTGACAGGGGGGAAGGGGACCCAGTACTTC
TRBV12-3/TRBV12-4,.,TRBD2,TRBJ2-3,CASSPRQREGTDTQYF,TGTGCCAGCAGCCCGCGGCAGCGGGAGGGCACAGATACGCAGTATTTT
TRBV6-2/TRBV6-3,.,TRBD1,TRBJ1-1,CASSYPGQGLRFTEAFF,TGTGCCAGCAGTTACCCGGGACAGGGGCTACGGTTCACTGAAGCTTTCTTT
TRBV6-5,.,.,TRBJ1-5,CASSYSPHSPNQPQHF,TGTGCCAGCAGTTACTCGCCCCACAGCCCCAATCAGCCCCAGCATTTT
TRBV7-3,.,.,TRBJ2-5,CASSFYAEETQYF,TGTGCCAGCAGCTTCTACGCGGAGGAGACCCAGTACTTC
TRBV28,once,.,TRBJ1-1,CASRGSVLMNTEAFF,TGTGCCAGCAGGGGATCTGTCCTGATGAACACTGAAGCTTTCTTT
TRBV12-3/TRBV12-4,.,.,TRBJ2-1,CASSPPLDRAENEQFF,TGTGCCAGCAGCCCCCCCTTGGACAGAGCTGAAAATGAGCAGTTCTTC
TRBV12-3/TRBV12-4,few,.,TRBJ2-3,CASSWGKTQYF,TGTGCCAGCAGTTGGGGGAAGACGCAGTATTTT
TRBV29-1,.,TRBD1,TRBJ1-2,CSVEGTGGRDGYTF,TGCAGCGTTGAGGGGACAGGGGGAAGGGATGGCTACACCTTC
TRBV25-1,few,TRBD1,TRBJ1-2,CARSAGGSYYGYTF,TGTGCCAGATCCGCAGGGGGCTCTTACTATGGCTACACCTTC
TRBV20-1,.,.,TRBJ1-5,CSAILSGNNQPQHF,TGCAGTGCTATTCTCTCAGGAAACAATCAGCCCCAGCATTTT
TRBV24-1,few,TRBD1,TRBJ2-3,CATSDSGQGRVTDTQYF,TGTGCCACCAGTGATTCGGGACAGGGGAGGGTTACAGATACGCAGTATTTT
TRBV10-3,few,TRBD2,TRBJ2-1,CAISESNAGVVYNEQFF,TGTGCCATCAGTGAGTCGAACGCGGGAGTAGTGTACAATGAGCAGTTCTTC
TRBV6-2/TRBV6-3,.,TRBD2,TRBJ2-3,CASSYLRTSGRDTQYF,TGTGCCAGCAGTTACCTGCGGACTAGCGGTAGGGATACGCAGTATTTT
TRBV10-2,.,.,TRBJ1-4,CASSDGHLNEKLFF,TGCGCCAGCAGTGATGGACACTTGAATGAAAAACTGTTTTTT